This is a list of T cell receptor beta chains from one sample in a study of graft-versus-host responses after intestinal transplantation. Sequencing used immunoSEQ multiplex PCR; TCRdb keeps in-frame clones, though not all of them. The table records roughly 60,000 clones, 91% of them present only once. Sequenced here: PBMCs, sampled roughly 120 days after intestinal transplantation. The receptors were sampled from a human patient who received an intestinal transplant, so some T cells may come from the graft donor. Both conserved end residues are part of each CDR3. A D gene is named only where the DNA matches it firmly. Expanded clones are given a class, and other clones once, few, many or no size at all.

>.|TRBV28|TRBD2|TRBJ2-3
TGTGCCGCTAGCGGGGGGGCCCCAGATACGCAGTATTTT
CAASGGAPDTQYF
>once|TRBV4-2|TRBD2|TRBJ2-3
TGTGCCAGCAGCAGCCGGACTAGCGGGAGTGGGACAGATACGCAGTATTTT
CASSSRTSGSGTDTQYF
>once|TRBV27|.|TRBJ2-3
TGTGCCAGCAGTGCCACGGACGGCAGCACAGATACGCAGTATTTT
CASSATDGSTDTQYF
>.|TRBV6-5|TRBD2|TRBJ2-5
TGTGCCAGCCCCCGGGGGGGAGAGACCCAGTACTTC
CASPRGGETQYF
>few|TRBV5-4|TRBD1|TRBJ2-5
TGTGCCAGCAGCCCGGGGACAGGGGAGACCCAGTACTTC
CASSPGTGETQYF
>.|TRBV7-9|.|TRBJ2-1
TGTGCCAGCAGCTTTTCTCGGACTGCTTATAATGAGCAGTTCTTC
CASSFSRTAYNEQFF
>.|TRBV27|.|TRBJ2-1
TGTGCCAGCGCCTTCTTTAACTACAATGAGCAGTTCTTC
CASAFFNYNEQFF
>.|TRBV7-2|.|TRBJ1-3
TGTGCCAGCAGCTTAGCAGGGGGGTCTGGAAACACCATATATTTT
CASSLAGGSGNTIYF
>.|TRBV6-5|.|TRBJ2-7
TGTGCCAGCAGTTACTTGCAGGGGGGATTGCAGTACTTC
CASSYLQGGLQYF
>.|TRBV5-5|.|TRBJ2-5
TGTGCCAGCAGCTTGCAGGGAGAGACCCAGTACTTC
CASSLQGETQYF
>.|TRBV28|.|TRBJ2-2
TGTGCCAGCAGTTTACAACGGACTAACACCGGGGAGCTGTTTTTT
CASSLQRTNTGELFF
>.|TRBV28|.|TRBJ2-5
TGTGCCAGCAGTTCCATAAGAATTCAAGAGACCCAGTACTTC
CASSSIRIQETQYF
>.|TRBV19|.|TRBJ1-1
TGTGCCAGTAGATCCGGGAACACTGAAGCTTTCTTT
CASRSGNTEAFF
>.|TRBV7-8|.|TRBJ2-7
TGTGCCAGCAGCGCCGGCCCGGGGCAGGCCCCCTACGAGCAGTACTTC
CASSAGPGQAPYEQYF
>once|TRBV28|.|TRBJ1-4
TGTGCCAGCAGTTTATTCCCGGCGGAAGAGGAAGGGGAACTGTTTTTT
CASSLFPAEEEGELFF
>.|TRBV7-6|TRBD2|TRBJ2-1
TGTGCCAGCAGCTTAGGGGCTAGCGGGGGGCTTAATGAGCAGTTCTTC
CASSLGASGGLNEQFF
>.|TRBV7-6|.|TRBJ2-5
TGTGCCGGCAGCTTAGGCATTCGGGCAGGCTCAGCCCCTCAAGAGACCCAGTACTTC
CAGSLGIRAGSAPQETQYF
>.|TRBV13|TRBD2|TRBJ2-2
TGTGCCAGCAGCTTGACTGGTCGCGGGAGGGCCGGGGTGGAGGAGCTGTTTTTT
CASSLTGRGRAGVEELFF
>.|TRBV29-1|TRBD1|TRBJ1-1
TGCAGCGAAGACAGGGGGGGGACTGAAGCTTTCTTT
CSEDRGGTEAFF
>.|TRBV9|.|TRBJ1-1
TGTGCCAGCAGCGTAGGTTGGGGCGTAGTCACTGAAGCTTTCTTT
CASSVGWGVVTEAFF
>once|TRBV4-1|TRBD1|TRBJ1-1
TGCGCCAGCAGCCAACGACAGGGGGACACTGAAGCTTTCTTT
CASSQRQGDTEAFF
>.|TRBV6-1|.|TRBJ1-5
TGTGCCAGCAGTGAAGTGCATCAGCCCCAGCATTTT
CASSEVHQPQHF
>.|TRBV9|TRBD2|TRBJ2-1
TGTGCCAGCAGCCCAGGACTAGCGGGAGGGCCCTACAATGAGCAGTTCTTC
CASSPGLAGGPYNEQFF
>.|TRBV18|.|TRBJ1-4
TGTGCCAGCTCACCGCGGGACGGAAATGAAAAACTGTTTTTT
CASSPRDGNEKLFF
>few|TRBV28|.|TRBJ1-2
TGTGCCAGCAGCCCAACGGGGCAGGACTATGGCTACACCTTC
CASSPTGQDYGYTF
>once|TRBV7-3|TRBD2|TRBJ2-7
TGTGCCAGCAGCTTCGCCGGCGGGGGGTACGAGCAGTACTTC
CASSFAGGGYEQYF
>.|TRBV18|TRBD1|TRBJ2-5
TGTGCCAGCTCACCGACAGGGGGCAAAGAGACCCAGTACTTC
CASSPTGGKETQYF
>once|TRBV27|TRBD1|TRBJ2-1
TGTGCCAGCAGTTTAAGACAGGGTGATTACAATGAGCAGTTCTTC
CASSLRQGDYNEQFF
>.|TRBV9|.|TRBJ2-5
TGTGCCAGCAGCGTACTTGGGACCCGACAAGAGACCCAGTACTTC
CASSVLGTRQETQYF
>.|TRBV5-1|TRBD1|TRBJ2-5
TGCGCCAGCAGCACGGGACAGGGGCTAGAGACCCAGTACTTC
CASSTGQGLETQYF
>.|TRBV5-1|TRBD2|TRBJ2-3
TGCGCCAGCAGCATAGCGGGGGCCGGGGCAGATACGCAGTATTTT
CASSIAGAGADTQYF
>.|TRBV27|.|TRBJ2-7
TGTGCCAGCAGTTTGAAGGGGGAATACGAGCAGTACTTC
CASSLKGEYEQYF
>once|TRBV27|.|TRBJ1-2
TGTGCCAGCAGTTTCGGAGAAGACTATGGCTACACCTTC
CASSFGEDYGYTF
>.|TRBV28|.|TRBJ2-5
TGTGCCAGCAGTTTAGGAGGACAAGAGACCCAGTACTTC
CASSLGGQETQYF
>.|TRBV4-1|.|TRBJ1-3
TGCGCCAGCAGCCAAGATCCCCACCCTTTCTCCACACAGGGCATCTCTGGAAACACCATATATTTT
CASSQDPHPFSTQGISGNTIYF
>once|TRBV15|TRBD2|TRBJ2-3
TGTGCCACCAGCAAGGGACTAGCGGGGGGGGTAGATACGCAGTATTTT
CATSKGLAGGVDTQYF
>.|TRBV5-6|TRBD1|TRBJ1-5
TGTGCCAGCAGCTTGACAGGGGGAAGGCCCCAGCATTTT
CASSLTGGRPQHF
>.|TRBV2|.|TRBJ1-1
TGTGCCAGCAGCCAAAATCCGGACAGACCTATTGAAGCTTTCTTT
CASSQNPDRPIEAFF
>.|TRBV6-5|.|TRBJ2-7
TGTGCCAGCAGTTACTCACGGGGGCCCCCCTACGAGCAGTACTTC
CASSYSRGPPYEQYF
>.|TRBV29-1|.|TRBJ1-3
TGCAGCGCCGCCGCGGGCCCAACTGGAAACACCATATATTTT
CSAAAGPTGNTIYF
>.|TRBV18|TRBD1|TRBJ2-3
TGTGCCAGCTCACCAGTGAGAGTGACAGGGGGATTAGATACGCAGTATTTT
CASSPVRVTGGLDTQYF
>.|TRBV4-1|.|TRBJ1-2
TGCGCCAGCAGCCAACCACCAGCCGGTGGCTACACCTTC
CASSQPPAGGYTF
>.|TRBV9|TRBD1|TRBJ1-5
TGTGCCAGCAGCGTAGGGGACAGGCGGGATCAGCCCCAGCATTTT
CASSVGDRRDQPQHF
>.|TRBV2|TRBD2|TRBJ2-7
TGTGCCAGCAGTGAACTAGCGGGGGGCTACGAGCAGTACTTC
CASSELAGGYEQYF
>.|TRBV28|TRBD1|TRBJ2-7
TGTGCCAGCAGTCTGGGACAGGGAGGCGAGCAGTACTTC
CASSLGQGGEQYF
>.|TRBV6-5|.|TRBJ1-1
TGTGCCAGCAGTTCAGGCGGGGGGCTACGAAAAGCTTTCTTT
CASSSGGGLRKAFF
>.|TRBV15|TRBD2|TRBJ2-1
TGTGCCACCAGCAGATCGGGTCCGGGAGGGCTGTACAATGAGCAGTTCTTC
CATSRSGPGGLYNEQFF
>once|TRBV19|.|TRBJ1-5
TGTGCCAGTAGTATAGTGTTTGGAAAGAGGGATCAGCCCCAGCATTTT
CASSIVFGKRDQPQHF
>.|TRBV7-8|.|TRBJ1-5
TGTGCCAGCAGCTTAGGGGGACATCCTGTGCCCCAGCATTTT
CASSLGGHPVPQHF
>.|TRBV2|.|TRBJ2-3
TGTGCCAGCAGTGTTGTAGGAACAGATACGCAGTATTTT
CASSVVGTDTQYF
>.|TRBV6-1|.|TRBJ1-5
TGTGCCGGGGCTATCCAGGGCCTGGGGCCCCAGCATTTT
CAGAIQGLGPQHF
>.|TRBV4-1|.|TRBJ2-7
TGCGCCAGCAGCCCCCCCCTATCTTACGAGCAGTACTTC
CASSPPLSYEQYF